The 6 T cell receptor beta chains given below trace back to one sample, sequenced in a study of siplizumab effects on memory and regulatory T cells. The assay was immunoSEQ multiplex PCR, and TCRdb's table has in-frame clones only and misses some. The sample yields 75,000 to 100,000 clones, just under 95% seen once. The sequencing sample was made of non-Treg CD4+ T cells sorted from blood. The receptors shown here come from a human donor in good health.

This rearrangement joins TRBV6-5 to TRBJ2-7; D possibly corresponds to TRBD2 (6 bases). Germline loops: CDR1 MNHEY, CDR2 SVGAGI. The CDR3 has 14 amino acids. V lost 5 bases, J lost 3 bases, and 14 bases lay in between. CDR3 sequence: CASSRGTENYEQYF. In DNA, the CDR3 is TGTGCCAGCAGTCGGGGGACGGAGAACTACGAGCAGTACTTC.

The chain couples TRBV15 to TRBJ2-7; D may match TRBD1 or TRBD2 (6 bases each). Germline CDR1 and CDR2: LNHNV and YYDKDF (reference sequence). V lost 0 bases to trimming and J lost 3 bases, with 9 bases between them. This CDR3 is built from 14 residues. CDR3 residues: CATSREGGGYEQYF. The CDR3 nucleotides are TGTGCCACCAGCAGAGAAGGGGGAGGCTACGAGCAGTACTTC.

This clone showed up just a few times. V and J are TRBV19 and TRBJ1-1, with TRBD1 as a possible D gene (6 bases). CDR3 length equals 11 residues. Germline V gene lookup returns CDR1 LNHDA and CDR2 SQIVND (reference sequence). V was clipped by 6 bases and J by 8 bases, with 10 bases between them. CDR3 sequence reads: CASRYRDEAFF. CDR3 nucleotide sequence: TGTGCCAGTAGGTACAGGGACGAAGCTTTCTTT.

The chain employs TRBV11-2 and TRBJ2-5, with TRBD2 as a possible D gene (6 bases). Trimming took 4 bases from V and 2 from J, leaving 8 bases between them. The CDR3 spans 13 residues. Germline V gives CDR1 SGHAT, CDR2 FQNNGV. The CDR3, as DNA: TGTGCCAGCAGCTCGGACTATCAAGAGACCCAGTACTTC. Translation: CASSSDYQETQYF.

The CDR3 sequence: CASSAPGTLLPRELFF. The CDR3, as DNA: TGCGCCAGCAGCGCTCCCGGGACTCTTCTCCCCCGGGAGCTGTTTTTT. This chain uses TRBV5-1 with TRBJ2-2; D may be TRBD2 (6 bases). Trimming stripped 4 bases from V and 9 bases from J, with 22 bases between. CDR1 and CDR2 from the germline V gene are SGHRS and YFSETQ. There are 16 residues in the CDR3.

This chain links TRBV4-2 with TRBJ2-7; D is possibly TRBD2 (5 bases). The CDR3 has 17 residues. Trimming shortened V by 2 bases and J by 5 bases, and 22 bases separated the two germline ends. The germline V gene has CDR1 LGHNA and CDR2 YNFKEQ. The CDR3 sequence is CASSQIQHLAEGHEQYF. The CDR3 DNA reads TGTGCCAGCAGCCAAATTCAACATCTCGCTGAGGGCCACGAGCAGTACTTC.